This is a list of T cell receptor beta chains from one sample in a study of T cell repertoires in cytomegalovirus infection. These receptors' targets are unknown. Via MiXCR, TCRdb re-called the reads, giving one row per CDR3 protein. Of around 430,000 distinct CDR3 sequences listed, under 45% are singletons. The specimen comprised cultured PBMCs, sampled from culture after CMV antigen stimulation. These receptors came from a human donor in good health (CMV status not recorded). Some clones in this sample may be carry-over from other donors' samples. Both conserved end residues are part of each CDR3. The order of the fields is J gene, V gene, CDR3 length, D gene, clone size, CDR3 protein, CDR3 DNA. A D gene is named only where the DNA matches it firmly. Not every row has a clone size; where given, it reads once, few, many or a size class.

TRBJ2-1,TRBV10-3,14,-,-,CAISESPSYNEQFF,TGTGCCATCAGTGAGTCCCCCTCCTACAATGAGCAGTTCTTC
TRBJ1-2,TRBV19,14,TRBD1,-,CASSRKTGGYGYTF,TGTGCCAGTAGTCGTAAAACAGGGGGCTATGGCTACACCTTC
TRBJ2-7,TRBV7-2,17,TRBD1,-,CASSFERGLLGDYEQYF,TGTGCCAGCAGCTTTGAAAGGGGGCTTCTCGGGGATTACGAGCAGTACTTC
TRBJ2-1,TRBV19,13,-,-,CASSPGWSGEQFF,TGTGCCAGTAGTCCCGGGTGGTCAGGTGAGCAGTTCTTC
TRBJ1-1,TRBV20-1,11,-,-,CSAREGGEAFF,TGCAGTGCTAGAGAGGGGGGTGAAGCTTTCTTT
TRBJ2-7,TRBV7-2,15,TRBD1,-,CASSVRQGSPYEQYF,TGTGCCAGCAGCGTTAGACAGGGATCCCCCTACGAGCAGTACTTC
TRBJ2-3,TRBV12-3/TRBV12-4,15,TRBD2,-,CASRLAGGPPDTQYF,TGTGCCAGCAGGTTAGCGGGGGGCCCCCCAGATACGCAGTATTTT
TRBJ2-1,TRBV7-2,15,TRBD2,-,CASTYSGLAGYEQFF,TGTGCCAGCACCTACTCGGGACTAGCGGGATATGAGCAGTTCTTC
TRBJ2-5,TRBV7-2,15,-,-,CASSPIHWGRETQYF,TGTGCCAGCAGCCCCATTCATTGGGGGCGAGAGACCCAGTACTTC
TRBJ2-5,TRBV6-1,15,-,few,CASSQAGAGQETQYF,TGTGCCAGCAGTCAGGCGGGCGCCGGCCAAGAGACCCAGTACTTC
TRBJ2-1,TRBV7-2,15,TRBD2,few,CASNPGGGGPGEQFF,TGTGCCAGCAACCCCGGTGGGGGAGGGCCTGGTGAGCAGTTCTTC
TRBJ2-3,TRBV20-1,14,TRBD1,-,CSAVAGTGQNTQYF,TGCAGTGCAGTCGCCGGGACAGGTCAAAATACGCAGTATTTT
TRBJ2-1,TRBV6-2/TRBV6-3,17,-,-,CASRSLGHRSSYNEQFF,TGTGCCAGCAGGAGCCTCGGGCACCGGAGCTCCTACAATGAGCAGTTCTTC
TRBJ2-1,TRBV12-3/TRBV12-4,12,-,-,CASSTPPERQFF,TGTGCCAGCAGCACCCCCCCCGAGAGGCAGTTCTTC
TRBJ1-1,TRBV7-6,13,-,few,CASSFWQHTEAFF,TGTGCCAGCAGCTTTTGGCAGCACACTGAAGCTTTCTTT
TRBJ2-1,TRBV4-3,17,-,-,CASSQDTGESSYNEQFF,TGCGCCAGCAGCCAAGATACGGGCGAAAGCTCCTACAATGAGCAGTTCTTC
TRBJ1-2,TRBV12-5,12,-,once,CASGQGYYGYTF,TGTGCTAGTGGCCAGGGTTACTATGGCTACACCTTC
TRBJ2-4,TRBV7-2,13,-,many,CASSLPMKNIQYF,TGTGCCAGCAGCTTACCTATGAAAAACATTCAGTACTTC
TRBJ2-5,TRBV7-2,12,-,many,CASSSIQETQYF,TGTGCCAGCAGCTCTATCCAAGAGACCCAGTACTTC
TRBJ2-2,TRBV11-2,17,TRBD2,-,CASSHFGTGGPFLELFF,TGTGCCAGCAGCCATTTCGGGACGGGAGGGCCTTTTTTGGAGCTGTTTTTT
TRBJ2-1,TRBV4-2,17,TRBD2,-,CASSQELAGSAYNEQFF,TGTGCCAGCAGCCAAGAGTTAGCGGGGTCCGCCTACAATGAGCAGTTCTTC
TRBJ1-5,TRBV7-2,17,-,many,CASSGVSAVYSNQPQHF,TGTGCCAGCAGCGGAGTCTCAGCCGTGTATAGCAATCAGCCCCAGCATTTT
TRBJ2-3,TRBV7-6,15,-,-,CASSPGRNPTDTQYF,TGTGCCAGCAGCCCAGGGCGGAACCCCACAGATACGCAGTATTTT
TRBJ1-4,TRBV10-3,14,-,-,CAISEDRGGEKLFF,TGTGCCATCAGCGAAGACCGAGGAGGGGAAAAACTGTTTTTT
TRBJ1-2,TRBV5-1,14,TRBD1,-,CASHPGGLENGYTF,TGCGCCAGCCATCCAGGGGGCTTGGAAAATGGCTACACCTTC
TRBJ1-2,TRBV29-1,13,-,few,CSVRNKGVDGYTF,TGCAGCGTGAGAAATAAGGGGGTGGATGGCTACACCTTC
TRBJ2-1,TRBV6-5,14,-,-,CASSYPGGVNEQFF,TGTGCCAGCAGTTACCCCGGGGGCGTCAATGAGCAGTTCTTC
TRBJ1-3,TRBV7-4,15,TRBD1,few,CASSLGQGSGNTIYF,TGTGCCAGCAGCCTCGGACAGGGAAGTGGAAACACCATATATTTT
TRBJ2-6,TRBV20-1,14,-,-,CSASFPSGANVLTF,TGCAGTGCTAGTTTCCCCTCTGGGGCCAACGTCCTGACTTTC
TRBJ2-4,TRBV2,17,-,-,CASSEAKFTGAKNIQYF,TGTGCCAGCAGTGAAGCGAAATTTACAGGGGCCAAAAACATTCAGTACTTC
TRBJ2-3,TRBV12-3/TRBV12-4,18,-,-,CASRSSLGGPRATDTQYF,TGTGCCAGCAGAAGTTCCCTGGGGGGACCGAGGGCCACAGATACGCAGTATTTT
TRBJ2-5,TRBV12-3/TRBV12-4,15,-,-,CASSPRGTAGETQYF,TGTGCCAGCTCACCCCGGGGGACAGCGGGGGAGACCCAGTACTTC
TRBJ2-1,TRBV2,15,TRBD1,-,CASSDRAGRGLEQFF,TGTGCCAGCAGTGATCGCGCGGGCAGGGGGCTTGAGCAGTTCTTC
TRBJ2-1,TRBV28,16,TRBD1,-,CASSPAGTGYLNEQFF,TGTGCCAGCAGTCCAGCCGGGACAGGGTATCTCAATGAGCAGTTCTTC
TRBJ1-5,TRBV7-9,15,-,few,CASGNPGEANQPQHF,TGTGCCAGCGGGAACCCGGGGGAAGCCAATCAGCCCCAGCATTTT
TRBJ1-6,TRBV7-2,15,-,-,CASSLAAAFNSPLHF,TGTGCCAGCAGCTTAGCAGCGGCCTTCAATTCACCCCTCCACTTT
TRBJ1-6,TRBV7-2,13,-,few,CASSLAMRSPLHF,TGTGCCAGCAGCTTAGCAATGCGTTCACCCCTCCACTTT